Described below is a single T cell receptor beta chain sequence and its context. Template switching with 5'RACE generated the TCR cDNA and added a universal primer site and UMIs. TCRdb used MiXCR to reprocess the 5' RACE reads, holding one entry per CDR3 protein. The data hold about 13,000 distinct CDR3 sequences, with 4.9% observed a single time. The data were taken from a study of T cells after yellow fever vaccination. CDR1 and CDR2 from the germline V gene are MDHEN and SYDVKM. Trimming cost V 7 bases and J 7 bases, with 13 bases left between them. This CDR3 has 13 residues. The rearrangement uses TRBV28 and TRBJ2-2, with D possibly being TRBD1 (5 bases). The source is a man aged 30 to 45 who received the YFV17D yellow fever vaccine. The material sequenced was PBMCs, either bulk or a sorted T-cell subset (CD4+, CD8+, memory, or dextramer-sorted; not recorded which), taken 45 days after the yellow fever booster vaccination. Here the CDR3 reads CASIGQGHGELFF. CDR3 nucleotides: TGTGCCAGCATAGGGCAGGGTCACGGGGAGCTGTTTTTT.